This TCR beta chain was recovered during a study of T cell changes during pregnancy in multiple sclerosis. Assay used: immunoSEQ multiplex PCR; TCRdb lists only in-frame clones, some missing. The table includes 130,000 or so clones, approximately 96% detected once. The CDR3 is 14 amino acids. Trimming removed 5 bases from V and 5 bases from J, with 16 bases in between. CDR1 is MDHEN and CDR2 is SYDVKM in the germline V gene. Sequenced here: peripheral blood, sampled after pregnancy. The rearrangement links TRBV28 to TRBJ2-7, with D maybe TRBD2 (6 bases). The receptor's source is a female donor with multiple sclerosis, enrolled in a pregnancy study. The CDR3 sequence: CASSPGVTADEQYF. As DNA, the CDR3 is TGTGCCAGCAGTCCGGGGGTAACTGCCGACGAGCAGTACTTC.